Within the sample, the clone carrying this T cell receptor beta chain is medium-sized. TCRdb re-called the RT-PCR reads through MiXCR, storing one row per CDR3 protein. The sample includes about 7,600 distinct CDR3 sequences, under 14% of them seen just once. Trimming cost V 3 bases and J 1 base, with 10 bases left between them. Germline V gene data show CDR1 as SGDLS and CDR2 as YYNGEE. The CDR3 has 14 amino acids. The data derive from a study of patients and donors after allogeneic stem cell transplantation. This clonotype was obtained from a human donor who was either an allogeneic HSCT recipient or a stem cell or donor lymphocyte infusion donor (not recorded which). It is not recorded whose cells these are; they may come from a transplant donor. The specimen was blood, either unsorted or a sorted T cell fraction (not recorded which). The chain links TRBV9 to TRBJ1-1; TRBD1 is a possible D gene (5 bases). In nucleotides, the CDR3 is TGTGCCAGCAGCGCGGGACTCGAGAACACTGAAGCTTTCTTT. This translates into CASSAGLENTEAFF.